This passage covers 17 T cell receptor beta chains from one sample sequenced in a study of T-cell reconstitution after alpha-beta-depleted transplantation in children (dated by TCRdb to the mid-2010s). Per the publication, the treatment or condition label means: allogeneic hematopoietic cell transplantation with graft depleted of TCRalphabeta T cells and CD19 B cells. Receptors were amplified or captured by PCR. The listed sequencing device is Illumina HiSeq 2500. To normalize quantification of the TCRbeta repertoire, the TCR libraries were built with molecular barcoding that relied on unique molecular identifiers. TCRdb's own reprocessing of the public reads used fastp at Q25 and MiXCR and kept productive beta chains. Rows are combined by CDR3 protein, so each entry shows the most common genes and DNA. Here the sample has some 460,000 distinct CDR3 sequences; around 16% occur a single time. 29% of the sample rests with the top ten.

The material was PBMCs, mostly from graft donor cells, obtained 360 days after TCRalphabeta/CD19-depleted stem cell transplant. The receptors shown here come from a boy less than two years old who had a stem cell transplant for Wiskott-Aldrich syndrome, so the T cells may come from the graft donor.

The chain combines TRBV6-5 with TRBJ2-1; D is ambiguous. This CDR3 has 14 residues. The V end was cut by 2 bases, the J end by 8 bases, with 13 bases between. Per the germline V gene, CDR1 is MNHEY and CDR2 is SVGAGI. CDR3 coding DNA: TGTGCCAGCAGTTACCAGCCCGCCCTGGATGAGCAGTTCTTC. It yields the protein CASSYQPALDEQFF.

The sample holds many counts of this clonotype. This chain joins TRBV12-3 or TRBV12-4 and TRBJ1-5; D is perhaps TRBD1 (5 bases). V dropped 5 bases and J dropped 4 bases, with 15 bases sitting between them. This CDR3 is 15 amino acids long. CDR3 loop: CASSTGPGLNQPQHF. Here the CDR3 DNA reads TGTGCCAGCAGTACGGGGCCAGGCCTTAATCAGCCCCAGCATTTT.

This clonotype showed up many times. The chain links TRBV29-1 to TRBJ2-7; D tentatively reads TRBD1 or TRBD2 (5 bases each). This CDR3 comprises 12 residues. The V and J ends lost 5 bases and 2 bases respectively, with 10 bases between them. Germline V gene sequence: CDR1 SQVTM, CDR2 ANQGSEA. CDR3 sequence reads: CSVTEGTYEQYF. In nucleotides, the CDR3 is TGCAGCGTTACCGAGGGGACCTACGAGCAGTACTTC.

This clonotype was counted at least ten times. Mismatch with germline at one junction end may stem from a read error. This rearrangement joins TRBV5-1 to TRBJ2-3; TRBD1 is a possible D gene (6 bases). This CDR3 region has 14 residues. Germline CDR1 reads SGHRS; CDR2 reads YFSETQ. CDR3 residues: CASSTRQGTDTQYF. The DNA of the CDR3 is TGTGCCAGCAGCACAAGACAGGGCACAGATACGCAGTATTTT.

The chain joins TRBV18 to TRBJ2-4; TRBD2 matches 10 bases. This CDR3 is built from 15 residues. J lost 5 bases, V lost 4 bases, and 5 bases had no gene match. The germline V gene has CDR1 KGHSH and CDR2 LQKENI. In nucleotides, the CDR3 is TGTGCCAGCTCACGTTTCGGACTAGCGGAAAACATTCAGTACTTC. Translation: CASSRFGLAENIQYF.

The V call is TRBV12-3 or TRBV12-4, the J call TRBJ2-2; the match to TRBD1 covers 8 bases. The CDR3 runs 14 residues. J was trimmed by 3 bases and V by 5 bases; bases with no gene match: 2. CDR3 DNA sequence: TGTGCCAGCAGTGACAGGGGATACACCGGGGAGCTGTTTTTT. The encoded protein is CASSDRGYTGELFF.

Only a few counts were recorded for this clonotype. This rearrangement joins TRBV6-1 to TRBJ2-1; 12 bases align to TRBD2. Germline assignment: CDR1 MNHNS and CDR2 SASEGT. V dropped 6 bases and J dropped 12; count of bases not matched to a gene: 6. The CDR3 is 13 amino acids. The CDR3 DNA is TGTGCCAGCAGACCGACTAGCGGGGGTTGGCAGTTCTTC. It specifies CASRPTSGGWQFF.

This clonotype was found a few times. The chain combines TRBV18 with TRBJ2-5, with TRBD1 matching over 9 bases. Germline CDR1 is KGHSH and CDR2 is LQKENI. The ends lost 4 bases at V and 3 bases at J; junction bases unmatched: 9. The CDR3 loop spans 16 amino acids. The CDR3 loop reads CASSLLPGQGKETQYF. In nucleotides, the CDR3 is TGTGCCAGCTCACTCCTCCCGGGACAGGGTAAAGAGACCCAGTACTTC. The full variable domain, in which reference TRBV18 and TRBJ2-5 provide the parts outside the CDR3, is NAGVMQNPRHLVRRRGQEARLRCSPMKGHSHVYWYRQLPEEGLKFMVYLQKENIIDESGMPKERFSAEFPKEGPSILRIQQVVRGDSAAYFCASSLLPGQGKETQYFGPGTRLLVL.

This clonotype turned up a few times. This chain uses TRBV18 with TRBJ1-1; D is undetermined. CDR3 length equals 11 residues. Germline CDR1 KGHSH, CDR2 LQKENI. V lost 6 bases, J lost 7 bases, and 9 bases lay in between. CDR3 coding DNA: TGTGCCAGCTCTCAAGGATTTGAAGCTTTCTTT. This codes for CASSQGFEAFF.

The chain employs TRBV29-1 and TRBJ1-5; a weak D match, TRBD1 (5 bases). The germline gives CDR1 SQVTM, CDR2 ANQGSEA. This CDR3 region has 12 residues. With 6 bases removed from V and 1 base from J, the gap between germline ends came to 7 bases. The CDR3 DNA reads TGCAGCGTGGGACGGAGCAATCAGCCCCAGCATTTT. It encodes CSVGRSNQPQHF.

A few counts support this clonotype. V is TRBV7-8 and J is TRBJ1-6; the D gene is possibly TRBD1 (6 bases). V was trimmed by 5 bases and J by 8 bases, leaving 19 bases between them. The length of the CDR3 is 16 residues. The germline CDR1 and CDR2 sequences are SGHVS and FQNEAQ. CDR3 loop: CASSLGRTASYSPLHF. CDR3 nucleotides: TGTGCCAGCAGCCTGGGGAGGACAGCTTCCTATTCACCCCTCCACTTT.

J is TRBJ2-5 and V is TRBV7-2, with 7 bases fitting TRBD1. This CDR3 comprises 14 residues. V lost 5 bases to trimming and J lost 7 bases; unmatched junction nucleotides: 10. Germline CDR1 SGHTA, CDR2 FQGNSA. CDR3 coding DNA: TGTGCCAGCAGCCGTGGGACAGAGAGGGGGACCCAGTACTTC. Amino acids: CASSRGTERGTQYF. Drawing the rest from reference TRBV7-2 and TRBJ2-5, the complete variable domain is GAGVSQSPSNKVTEKGKDVELRCDPISGHTALYWYRQSLGQGLEFLIYFQGNSAPDKSGLPSDRFSAERTGGSVSTLTIQRTQQEDSAVYLCASSRGTERGTQYFGPGTRLLVL.

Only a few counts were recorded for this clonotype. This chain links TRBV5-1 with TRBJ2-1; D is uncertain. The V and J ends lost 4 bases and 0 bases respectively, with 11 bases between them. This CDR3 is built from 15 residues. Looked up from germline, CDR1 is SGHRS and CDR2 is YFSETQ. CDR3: CASSTRHLSYNEQFF. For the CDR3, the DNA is TGCGCCAGCAGCACCAGACACCTCTCCTACAATGAGCAGTTCTTC.

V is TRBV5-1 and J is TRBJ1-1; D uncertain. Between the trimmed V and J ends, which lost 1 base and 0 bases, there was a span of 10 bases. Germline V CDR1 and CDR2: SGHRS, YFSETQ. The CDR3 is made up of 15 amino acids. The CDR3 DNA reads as TGCGCCAGCAGCTTGTTGGTAGGATTGAACACTGAAGCTTTCTTT. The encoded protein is CASSLLVGLNTEAFF. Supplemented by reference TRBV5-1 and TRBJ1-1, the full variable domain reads KAGVTQTPRYLIKTRGQQVTLSCSPISGHRSVSWYQQTPGQGLQFLFEYFSETQRNKGNFPGRFSGRQFSNSRSEMNVSTLELGDSALYLCASSLLVGLNTEAFFGQGTRLTVV.

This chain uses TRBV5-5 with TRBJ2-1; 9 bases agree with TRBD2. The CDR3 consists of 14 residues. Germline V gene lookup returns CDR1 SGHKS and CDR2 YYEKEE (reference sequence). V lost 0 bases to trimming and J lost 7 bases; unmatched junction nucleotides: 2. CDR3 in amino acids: CASSLVAGVNEQFF. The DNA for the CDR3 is TGTGCCAGCAGCTTGGTAGCGGGGGTTAATGAGCAGTTCTTC.

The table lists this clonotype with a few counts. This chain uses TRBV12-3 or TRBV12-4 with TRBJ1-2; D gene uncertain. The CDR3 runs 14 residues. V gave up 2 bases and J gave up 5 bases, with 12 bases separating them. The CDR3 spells CASSLRSRTYGYTF. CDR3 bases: TGTGCCAGCAGTTTAAGGTCAAGGACGTATGGCTACACCTTC.

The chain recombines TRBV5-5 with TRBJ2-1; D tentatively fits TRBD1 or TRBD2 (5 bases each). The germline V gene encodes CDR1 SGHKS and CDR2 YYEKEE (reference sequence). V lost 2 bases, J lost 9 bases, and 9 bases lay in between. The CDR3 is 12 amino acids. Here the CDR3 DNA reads TGTGCCAGCAGCTTCCAGGGACGTGAGCAGTTCTTC. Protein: CASSFQGREQFF. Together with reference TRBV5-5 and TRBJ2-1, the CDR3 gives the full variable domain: DAGVTQSPTHLIKTRGQQVTLRCSPISGHKSVSWYQQVLGQGPQFIFQYYEKEERGRGNFPDRFSARQFPNYSSELNVNALLLGDSALYLCASSFQGREQFFGPGTRLTVL.